This is a list of T cell receptor beta chains from one sample in a study of cytomegalovirus exposure and HLA in healthy donors. Sequencing was performed with immunoSEQ multiplex PCR; in TCRdb, only in-frame clones are kept and a portion is missing. This sample carries over 150,000 clones, approximately 89% of them seen once, and the ten largest clones take 4% to 5%. Source material: PBMCs. These receptors all come from a man aged 18-30 years in good health and CMV-seropositive. Each CDR3 is given with its conserved first and last residue. D genes are given only for firm matches. Not all rows give a size; the values are once, few, many and, for expanded clones, a class.

clone_size: -
v_call: TRBV5-1
d_call: -
j_call: TRBJ1-1
cdr3_aa: CASSTHGGTTNTEAFF
cdr3_nt: TGCGCCAGCAGCACACATGGGGGGACTACGAACACTGAAGCTTTCTTT

clone_size: -
v_call: TRBV28
d_call: -
j_call: TRBJ1-5
cdr3_aa: CASSFLRDQPQHF
cdr3_nt: TGTGCCAGCAGTTTTCTCCGCGATCAGCCCCAGCATTTT

clone_size: -
v_call: TRBV4-1
d_call: -
j_call: TRBJ2-7
cdr3_aa: CASSQVGGRSYEQYF
cdr3_nt: TGCGCCAGCAGCCAAGTTGGAGGGCGCTCCTACGAGCAGTACTTC

clone_size: -
v_call: TRBV25-1
d_call: -
j_call: TRBJ2-2
cdr3_aa: CASSEWGGKYTGELFF
cdr3_nt: TGTGCCAGCAGTGAATGGGGCGGGAAGTACACCGGGGAGCTGTTTTTT

clone_size: -
v_call: TRBV2
d_call: TRBD2
j_call: TRBJ2-1
cdr3_aa: CASTRPSSGISYNEQFF
cdr3_nt: TGTGCCAGCACGCGGCCATCTAGCGGAATCTCCTACAATGAGCAGTTCTTC

clone_size: -
v_call: TRBV11-3
d_call: -
j_call: TRBJ2-3
cdr3_aa: CASSLRLGEGDTQYF
cdr3_nt: TGTGCCAGCAGTTTGAGACTAGGGGAAGGAGATACGCAGTATTTT

clone_size: -
v_call: TRBV19
d_call: TRBD1
j_call: TRBJ1-1
cdr3_aa: CASSAGDRANTEAFF
cdr3_nt: TGTGCCAGTAGTGCAGGGGACAGGGCGAACACTGAAGCTTTCTTT

clone_size: -
v_call: TRBV4-1
d_call: -
j_call: TRBJ2-3
cdr3_aa: CASSQQATQGWNTQYF
cdr3_nt: TGCGCCAGCAGCCAACAAGCAACGCAGGGTTGGAATACGCAGTATTTC

clone_size: -
v_call: TRBV18
d_call: -
j_call: TRBJ2-2
cdr3_aa: CASSIRTENTGELFF
cdr3_nt: TGTGCCAGCTCAATACGGACAGAGAACACCGGGGAGCTGTTTTTT

clone_size: -
v_call: TRBV2
d_call: -
j_call: TRBJ1-5
cdr3_aa: CASRDGLFPNQPQHF
cdr3_nt: TGTGCCAGCAGAGACGGACTGTTTCCTAATCAGCCCCAGCATTTT

clone_size: -
v_call: TRBV5-6
d_call: -
j_call: TRBJ2-7
cdr3_aa: CASSSQGVSYEQYF
cdr3_nt: TGTGCCAGCAGCTCACAGGGTGTGAGCTACGAGCAGTACTTC

clone_size: -
v_call: TRBV7-8
d_call: TRBD1
j_call: TRBJ2-6
cdr3_aa: CASSLSRQGQISGANVLTF
cdr3_nt: TGTGCCAGCAGCTTAAGCCGACAGGGTCAAATCTCTGGGGCCAACGTCCTGACTTTC

clone_size: -
v_call: TRBV5-8
d_call: -
j_call: TRBJ2-3
cdr3_aa: CASSLGVVPSTDTQYF
cdr3_nt: TGTGCCAGCAGCTTGGGAGTGGTCCCTAGCACAGATACGCAGTATTTT

clone_size: -
v_call: TRBV4-1
d_call: -
j_call: TRBJ2-7
cdr3_aa: CASSQEERGSPYEQYF
cdr3_nt: TGCGCCAGCAGCCAAGAAGAGCGTGGGAGCCCCTACGAGCAGTACTTC

clone_size: once
v_call: TRBV7-8
d_call: -
j_call: TRBJ1-2
cdr3_aa: CASSNTGAGDYGYTF
cdr3_nt: TGTGCCAGCAGCAATACAGGAGCGGGAGACTATGGCTACACCTTC

clone_size: -
v_call: TRBV6-1
d_call: TRBD2
j_call: TRBJ2-7
cdr3_aa: CASSELVAGSLYEQYF
cdr3_nt: TGTGCCAGCAGTGAATTGGTAGCGGGAAGCCTATACGAGCAGTACTTC

clone_size: -
v_call: TRBV4-2
d_call: TRBD2
j_call: TRBJ2-1
cdr3_aa: CASSQGGLAGVGNEQFF
cdr3_nt: TGTGCCAGCAGCCAAGGGGGACTAGCGGGAGTTGGCAATGAGCAGTTCTTC

clone_size: once
v_call: TRBV19
d_call: TRBD1
j_call: TRBJ2-3
cdr3_aa: CASSPGTGNTDTQYF
cdr3_nt: TGTGCCAGTAGTCCAGGGACAGGGAACACAGATACGCAGTATTTT